The clone carrying this T cell receptor (beta chain) appeared once. Amplification used 60 Vbeta primers and 13 Jbeta primers. TCRdb keeps only in-frame clones here, not all; method: immunoSEQ multiplex PCR. The sample lists about 120,000 clones; roughly 70% were seen once. This entry is derived from a study of cytomegalovirus exposure and HLA in healthy donors. The J segment lost 2 bases and the V segment lost 1 base, leaving 8 bases of the junction unmatched. Germline CDR1 is SGHDT and CDR2 is YYEEEE. CDR3 length equals 16 residues. The rearrangement joins TRBV5-6 to TRBJ1-1, with TRBD1 identical over 7 bases. The sample taken for sequencing was PBMCs. The sequence derives from a woman aged 18-29 years in good health and CMV-seronegative. The CDR3 spells CASSLPYPGGNTEAFF. For the CDR3, the DNA is TGTGCCAGCAGCTTGCCATACCCAGGGGGAAACACTGAAGCTTTCTTT.